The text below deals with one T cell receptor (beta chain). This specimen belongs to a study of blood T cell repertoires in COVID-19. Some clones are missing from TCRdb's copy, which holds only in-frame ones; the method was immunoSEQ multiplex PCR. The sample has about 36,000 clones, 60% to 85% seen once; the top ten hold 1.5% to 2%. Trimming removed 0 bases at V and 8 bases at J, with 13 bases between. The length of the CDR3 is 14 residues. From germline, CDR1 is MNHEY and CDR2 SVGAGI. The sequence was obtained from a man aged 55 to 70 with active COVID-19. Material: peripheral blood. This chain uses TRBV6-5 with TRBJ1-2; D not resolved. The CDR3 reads CASSYSRSGWGYTF. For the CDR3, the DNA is TGTGCCAGCAGTTACTCCCGGAGTGGATGGGGCTACACCTTC.